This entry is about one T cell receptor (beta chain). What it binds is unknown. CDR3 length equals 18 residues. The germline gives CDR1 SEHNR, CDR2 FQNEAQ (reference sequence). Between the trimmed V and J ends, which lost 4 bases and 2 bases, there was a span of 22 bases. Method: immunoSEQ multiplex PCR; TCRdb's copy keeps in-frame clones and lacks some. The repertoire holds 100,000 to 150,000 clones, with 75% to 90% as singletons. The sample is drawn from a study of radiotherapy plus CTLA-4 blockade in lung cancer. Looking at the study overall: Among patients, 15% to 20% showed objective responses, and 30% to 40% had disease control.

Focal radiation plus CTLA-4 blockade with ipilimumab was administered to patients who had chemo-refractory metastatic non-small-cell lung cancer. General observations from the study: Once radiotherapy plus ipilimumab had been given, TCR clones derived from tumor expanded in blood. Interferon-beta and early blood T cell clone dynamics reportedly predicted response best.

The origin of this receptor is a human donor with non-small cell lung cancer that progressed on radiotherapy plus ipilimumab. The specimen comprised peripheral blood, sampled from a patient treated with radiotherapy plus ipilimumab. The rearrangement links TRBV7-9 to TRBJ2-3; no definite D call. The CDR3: CASSWALRAASTTDTQYF. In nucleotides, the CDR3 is TGTGCCAGCAGCTGGGCGCTACGGGCAGCATCGACCACAGATACGCAGTATTTT.